This record covers a single TCR beta chain. The entry originates in a study of blood T cell repertoires in COVID-19. On the study more broadly: The origin of the acute and convalescent COVID-19 samples was the United States, Italy and Spain. PBMCs, B-cell-depleted T cells, or T cells were the source of the cDNA or gDNA that made up the material.

In the original analysis: Amplifying reference gene primers gave estimates of nucleated cell counts. The method was immunoSEQ multiplex PCR; TCRdb's version includes in-frame clones alone and lacks a portion of them. D and trimming were read from the DNA, whereas the V and J calls and clone size are those reported in that table. The sample contains about 300,000 clones, 70% to 90% of which appear only once. CDR3 length: 14 amino acids. Germline V gives CDR1 MNHEY, CDR2 SVGAGI. The J segment lost 0 bases and the V segment lost 6 bases, leaving 2 bases of the junction unmatched. The source is a man in his 70s with acute or convalescent COVID-19. This chain uses TRBV6-5 with TRBJ1-2; 9 bases line up with TRBD1. The sample comprised peripheral blood. DNA for the CDR3: TGTGCCAGCAGGGGGACAGGGTCTAACTATGGCTACACCTTC. This encodes CASRGTGSNYGYTF.